This is a list of T cell receptor beta chains from one sample in a study of cytomegalovirus exposure and HLA in healthy donors. The table came from immunoSEQ multiplex PCR; TCRdb's copy has only in-frame clones and leaves some out. The data show about 150,000 clones, about 86% seen once. Sequenced material: PBMCs. These receptors originate from a human donor in good health. CDR3s include the opening cysteine and the closing phenylalanine or tryptophan. The D gene is left open where the match is weak. Not all rows give a size; the values are once, few, many and, for expanded clones, a class.

TRBV30	14	-	TRBJ2-1	-	TGTGCCTGTTCAACCGGGACTCTCCTCACTGAGCAGTTCTTC	CACSTGTLLTEQFF
TRBV6-1	14	-	TRBJ1-1	-	TGTGCCAGCAGTCGACGAGGAGGAGATACTGAAGCTTTCTTT	CASSRRGGDTEAFF
TRBV5-8	17	few	TRBJ2-7	-	TGTGCCAGCAGCTTCGACGGAAGCTCCTACGAGCAGGACTGGGGGTACTTC	CASSFDGSSYEQDWGYF
TRBV5-1	17	once	TRBJ2-1	-	TGCGCCAGCAGCTTGGCTGTGGGTCAGGCGCGTTACAATGAGCAGTTCTTC	CASSLAVGQARYNEQFF
TRBV20-1	11	once	TRBJ2-1	-	TGCAGTGCTAGGGCCGGGTCGCCCCAGTTCTTC	CSARAGSPQFF
TRBV7-3	12	-	TRBJ2-1	-	TGTGCCAGCAGCTTAAGAAGGGGTGAGCAGTTCTTC	CASSLRRGEQFF
TRBV11-3	14	-	TRBJ1-2	TRBD1	TGTGCCAGCAGCTTAGCGACAGGGGTGGAAGGCTACACCTTC	CASSLATGVEGYTF
TRBV30	17	-	TRBJ2-7	TRBD1	TGTGCCTGGAGTTTAGGATCCCGACAGGGGGTCATCTACGAGCAGTACTTC	CAWSLGSRQGVIYEQYF
TRBV5-1	16	-	TRBJ1-1	TRBD1	TGCGCCAGCAGCTTTACAGGGGGCAATCGTAATAATGAAGCTTTCTTT	CASSFTGGNRNNEAFF
TRBV7-3	15	once	TRBJ2-1	-	TGTGCCAGCAGCTTATCCGGGGGCTCCTACAATGAGCAGTTCTTC	CASSLSGGSYNEQFF
TRBV9	16	-	TRBJ2-7	-	TGTGCCAGCAGCGGGGAAGAACTAGGACTCGCTAGCGAGCAGTACTTC	CASSGEELGLASEQYF
TRBV7-3	16	-	TRBJ2-1	TRBD2	TGTGCCAGCAGCCCCCTCGGGGGGGCTGCCTACAATGAGCAGTTCTTC	CASSPLGGAAYNEQFF
TRBV6-5	13	-	TRBJ1-2	TRBD1	TGTGCCAGCAGTCCGGGACAGCACTATGGCTACACCTTC	CASSPGQHYGYTF
TRBV11-2	13	few	TRBJ2-7	-	TGTGCCAGCAGCTTACCGGGAGTCTACGAGCAGTACTTC	CASSLPGVYEQYF
TRBV6-6	9	-	TRBJ2-5	-	TGTGCCACGGGGAGAGGCCAGTACTTC	CATGRGQYF
TRBV30	13	-	TRBJ1-4	TRBD1	TGTGCCTGGAGTAGGGACAGTAATGAAAAACTGTTTTTT	CAWSRDSNEKLFF
TRBV9	16	-	TRBJ2-5	TRBD2	TGTGCCAGCAGCGTAGTCACTAGCGGAAGCCAAGAGACCCAGTACTTC	CASSVVTSGSQETQYF
TRBV5-1	15	-	TRBJ2-1	-	TGCGCCAGCAGCTTGGCGGAGGGAGATTACAATGAGCAGTTCTTC	CASSLAEGDYNEQFF
TRBV7-2	13	-	TRBJ2-2	-	TGTGCCAGCAGCTTTTCAAATGCCGGGGAGCTGTTTTTT	CASSFSNAGELFF
TRBV25-1	13	-	TRBJ2-3	-	TGTGCCAGCACCGTGGTGGGGGGAGATACGCAGTATTTT	CASTVVGGDTQYF